Presented here are 6 T cell receptor beta chains from one specimen sequenced in a study of T cell responses to AZD1222 COVID-19 vaccine. Clones were read by immunoSEQ multiplex PCR, and TCRdb kept only the in-frame ones, dropping some. The repertoire holds 130,000 to 150,000 clones, approximately 89% seen once, with around 5.2% in the top ten. The sequencing here drew on peripheral blood, taken on day 0 of AZD1222 vaccination. These receptors originate from an adult in good health.

This rearrangement joins TRBV29-1 to TRBJ2-2, with unresolved D. V lost 2 bases to trimming and J lost 1 base, with 2 bases between them. The CDR3 spans 12 residues. Germline CDR1 SQVTM, CDR2 ANQGSEA. In nucleotides, the CDR3 is TGCAGCGTTGAACGGAACACCGGGGAGCTGTTTTTT. Amino acids: CSVERNTGELFF.

The CDR3 nucleotides read TGTGCCAGCAGTGAGGGCCGGACAAGAACGAACACCGGGGAGCTGTTTTTT. It codes for CASSEGRTRTNTGELFF. The chain joins TRBV2 to TRBJ2-2; a weak D match, TRBD1 (5 bases). In germline, CDR1 is SNHLY, CDR2 FYNNEI. V was cut by 3 bases and J by 0 bases, with 14 bases left in between. The CDR3 contains 17 residues.

The rearrangement links TRBV5-5 to TRBJ1-1; D perhaps matches TRBD1 (5 bases). The germline V gene has CDR1 SGHKS and CDR2 YYEKEE (reference sequence). V was shortened by 0 bases and J by 4 bases, with 7 bases between the two germline ends. This CDR3 region has 13 residues. The CDR3 region has the DNA TGTGCCAGCAGCTTGGCAGGGTCCACTGAAGCTTTCTTT. Its translation is CASSLAGSTEAFF.

The sample holds one count of this clone. The gene calls are TRBV6-6 and TRBJ1-2; no clear D. Germline CDR1 and CDR2: MNHNY and SVGAGI (reference sequence). CDR3 length equals 15 residues. V was trimmed by 2 bases and J by 2 bases, leaving 12 bases between them. This chain's CDR3 is CASSYQPGYNYGYTF. The CDR3 DNA sequence: TGTGCCAGCAGTTACCAGCCGGGATACAACTATGGCTACACCTTC.

This chain connects TRBV27 to TRBJ1-6; D is perhaps TRBD1 (5 bases). CDR3 size: 14 residues. V lost 5 bases and J 5 bases, leaving 10 bases between the germline ends. CDR1 is MNHEY and CDR2 is SMNVEV in the germline V gene (reference sequence). The CDR3 DNA reads TGTGCCAGCAGTCCACGACAGAATAATTCACCCCTCCACTTT. Its protein product is CASSPRQNNSPLHF.

Only one count was recorded for this clone. The chain has TRBV7-9 and TRBJ1-2; D possibly corresponds to TRBD1 (6 bases). The CDR3 runs to 14 residues. Trimming stripped 2 bases from V and 4 bases from J, with 11 bases between. Germline V lookup: CDR1 SEHNR, CDR2 FQNEAQ (reference sequence). Written as DNA, the CDR3 is TGTGCCAGCAGCTTACAGGGGATACCCTATGGCTACACCTTC. This gives the protein CASSLQGIPYGYTF.